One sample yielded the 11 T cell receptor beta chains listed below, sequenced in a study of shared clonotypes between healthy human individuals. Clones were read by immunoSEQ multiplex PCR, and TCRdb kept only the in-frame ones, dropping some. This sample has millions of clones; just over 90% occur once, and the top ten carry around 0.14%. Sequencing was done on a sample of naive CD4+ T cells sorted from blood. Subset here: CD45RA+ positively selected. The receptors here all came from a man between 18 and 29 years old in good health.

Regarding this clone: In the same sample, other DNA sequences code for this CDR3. Here the CDR3 reads CASSLDRGTSPLHF. DNA for the CDR3: TGCGCCAGCAGCTTGGACAGGGGGACTTCACCCCTCCACTTT. The J gene is TRBJ1-6, the V gene TRBV5-1; 8 nucleotides agree with TRBD1. The CDR3 spans 14 residues. The germline CDR1 and CDR2 sequences are SGHRS and YFSETQ. V lost 0 bases to trimming and J lost 9 bases; unmatched junction nucleotides: 2.

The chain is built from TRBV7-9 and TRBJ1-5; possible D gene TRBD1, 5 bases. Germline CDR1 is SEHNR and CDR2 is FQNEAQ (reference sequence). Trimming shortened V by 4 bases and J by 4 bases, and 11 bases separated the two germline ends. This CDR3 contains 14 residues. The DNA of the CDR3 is TGTGCCAGCAGCTCCGACAGAAATAATCAGCCCCAGCATTTT. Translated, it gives CASSSDRNNQPQHF.

The CDR3 loop reads CASSLSGRGITGELFF. CDR3 bases: TGTGCCAGCAGCCTGAGCGGGAGGGGGATCACCGGGGAGCTGTTTTTT. The V and J genes are TRBV7-2 and TRBJ2-2; TRBD2 matches 10 bases. The CDR3 consists of 16 residues. Germline-derived CDR1 and CDR2 are SGHTA and FQGNSA. The trim removed 5 bases at V and 4 bases at J, leaving 7 bases unmatched.

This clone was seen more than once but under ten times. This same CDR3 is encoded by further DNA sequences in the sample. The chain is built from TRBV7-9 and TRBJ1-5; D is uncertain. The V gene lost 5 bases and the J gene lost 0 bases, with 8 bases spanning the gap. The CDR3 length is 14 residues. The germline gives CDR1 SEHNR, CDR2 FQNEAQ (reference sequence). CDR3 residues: CASSTDLSNQPQHF. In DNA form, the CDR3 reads TGTGCCAGCAGCACGGACCTTAGCAATCAGCCCCAGCATTTT.

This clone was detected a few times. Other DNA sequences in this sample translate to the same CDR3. CDR3 sequence: CASSSGSGSPLHF. The CDR3 nucleotides read TGTGCCAGCAGCTCGGGCTCTGGGTCACCCCTCCACTTT. This rearrangement joins TRBV7-3 to TRBJ1-6; D uncertain. From germline, CDR1 is SGHTA and CDR2 FQGTGA. The CDR3 runs 13 residues. V dropped 4 bases and J dropped 10 bases, with 11 bases sitting between them. Variable domain in full (rest from reference TRBV7-3 and TRBJ1-6): GAGVSQTPSNKVTEKGKYVELRCDPISGHTALYWYRQSLGQGPEFLIYFQGTGAADDSGLPNDRFFAVRPEGSVSTLKIQRTERGDSAVYLCASSSGSGSPLHFGNGTRLTVT.

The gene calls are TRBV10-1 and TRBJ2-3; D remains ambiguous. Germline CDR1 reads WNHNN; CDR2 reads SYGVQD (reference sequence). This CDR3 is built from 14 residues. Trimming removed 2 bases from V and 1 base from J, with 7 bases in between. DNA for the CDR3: TGCGCCAGCAGTGAGATTAGGGGCACAGATACGCAGTATTTT. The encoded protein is CASSEIRGTDTQYF.

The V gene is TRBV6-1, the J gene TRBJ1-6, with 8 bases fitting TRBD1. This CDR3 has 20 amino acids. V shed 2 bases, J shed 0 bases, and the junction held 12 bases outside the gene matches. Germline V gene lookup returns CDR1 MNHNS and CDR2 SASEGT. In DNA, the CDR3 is TGTGCCAGCAGTGAACGGGCCGTCGGACAGGGCCGCTCCTATAATTCACCCCTCCACTTT. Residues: CASSERAVGQGRSYNSPLHF.

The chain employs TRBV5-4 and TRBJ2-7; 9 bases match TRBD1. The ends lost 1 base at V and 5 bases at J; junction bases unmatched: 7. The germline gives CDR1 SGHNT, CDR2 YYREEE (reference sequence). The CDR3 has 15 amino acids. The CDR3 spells CASSLSGQGFNEQYF. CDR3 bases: TGTGCCAGCAGCTTGTCGGGACAGGGTTTCAACGAGCAGTACTTC.

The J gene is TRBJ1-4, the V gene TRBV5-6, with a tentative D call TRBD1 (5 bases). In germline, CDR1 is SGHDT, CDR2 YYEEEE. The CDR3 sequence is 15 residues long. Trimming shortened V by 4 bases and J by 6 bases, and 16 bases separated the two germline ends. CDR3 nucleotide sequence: TGTGCCAGCAGCGGGAGTGGGGGACGGGATGAAAAACTGTTTTTT. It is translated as CASSGSGGRDEKLFF.

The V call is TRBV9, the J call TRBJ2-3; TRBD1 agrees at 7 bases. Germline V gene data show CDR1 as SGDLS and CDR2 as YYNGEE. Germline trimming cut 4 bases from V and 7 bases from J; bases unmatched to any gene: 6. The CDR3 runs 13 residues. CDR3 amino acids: CASSNRDSYTQYF. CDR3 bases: TGTGCCAGCAGCAACCGGGACAGCTATACGCAGTATTTT.

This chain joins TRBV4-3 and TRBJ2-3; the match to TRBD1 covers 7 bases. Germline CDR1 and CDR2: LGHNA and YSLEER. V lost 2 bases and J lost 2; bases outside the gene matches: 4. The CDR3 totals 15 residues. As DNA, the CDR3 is TGCGCCAGCAGCCAAACAGGGGCCCACACAGATACGCAGTATTTT. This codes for CASSQTGAHTDTQYF.